This T cell receptor beta chain was found in a study of control samples from healthy donors and cancer patients. Sequenced by immunoSEQ multiplex PCR; TCRdb stores in-frame clones only, minus some. Here the sample spans 5,500 to 7,500 clones, roughly 72% being singletons. CDR3 size: 13 residues. CDR1 and CDR2 (germline): SGHAT, FQNNGV. Losses at the gene ends were 5 bases for V and 4 bases for J; bases not matched to a gene: 3. V usage is TRBV11-2 and J usage is TRBJ2-5; 8 bases fit TRBD2. The sequenced material came from formalin-fixed, paraffin-embedded tissue. The source is a male donor with melanoma. This chain's CDR3 is CASSPSGRETQYF. The CDR3, as DNA: TGTGCCAGCAGCCCCAGCGGGAGAGAGACCCAGTACTTC.